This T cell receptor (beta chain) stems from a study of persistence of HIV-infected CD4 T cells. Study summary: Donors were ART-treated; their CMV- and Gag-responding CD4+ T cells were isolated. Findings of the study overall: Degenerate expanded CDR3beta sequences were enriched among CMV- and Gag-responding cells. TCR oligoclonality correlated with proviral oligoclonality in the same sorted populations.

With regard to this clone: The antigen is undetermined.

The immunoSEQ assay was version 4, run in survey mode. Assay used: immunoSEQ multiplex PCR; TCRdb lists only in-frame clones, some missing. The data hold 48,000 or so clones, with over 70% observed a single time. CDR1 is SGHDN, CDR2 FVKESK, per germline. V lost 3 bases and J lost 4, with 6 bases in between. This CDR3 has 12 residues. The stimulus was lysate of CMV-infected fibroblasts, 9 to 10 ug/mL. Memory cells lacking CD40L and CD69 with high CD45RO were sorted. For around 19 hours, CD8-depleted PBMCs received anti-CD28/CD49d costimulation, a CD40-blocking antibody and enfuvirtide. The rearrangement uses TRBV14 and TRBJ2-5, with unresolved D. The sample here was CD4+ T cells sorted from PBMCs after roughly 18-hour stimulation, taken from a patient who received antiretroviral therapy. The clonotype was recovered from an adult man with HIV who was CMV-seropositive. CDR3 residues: CASSHIGETQYF. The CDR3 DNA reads TGTGCCAGCAGCCACATTGGAGAGACCCAGTACTTC.